Each of the 2 T cell receptor beta chains below was sequenced from the same sample in a study of T-cell memory formation after mild COVID-19. TCRdb re-analysed the 5' RACE reads in MiXCR, keeping a single row per CDR3 protein. Among 380,000 or so distinct CDR3 sequences listed, roughly an eighth were seen once. Sequencing was carried out using PBMCs or a T cell subset sorted from them (not recorded which). The receptors here all came from a young man who had mild COVID-19 (a few samples of this study predate the infection). Cell type and time point are not known.

This clonotype was found many times. CDR3 DNA: TGCAGTGCTAGAGAGGGGAGGGGGGTCTCCTGGGATGAGCAGTTCTTC. Protein product: CSAREGRGVSWDEQFF. The chain couples TRBV20-1 to TRBJ2-1, with D possibly being TRBD2 (7 bases). Between the trimmed V and J ends, which lost 0 bases and 8 bases, there was a span of 20 bases. Germline V lookup: CDR1 DFQATT, CDR2 SNEGSKA (reference sequence). This CDR3 is built from 16 residues.

The V and J genes are TRBV12-3 or TRBV12-4 and TRBJ2-4; 7 bases map to TRBD2. The CDR3 is 13 residues long. J was trimmed by 11 bases and V by 5 bases; bases with no gene match: 9. CDR3: CASSPPGLYLQYF. In DNA, the CDR3 is TGTGCCAGCAGTCCCCCGGGACTATACCTTCAGTACTTC.